This T cell receptor (beta chain) is from a study of T cell responses to AZD1222 COVID-19 vaccine. The data were produced by immunoSEQ multiplex PCR, yet TCRdb's version contains in-frame clones alone and is incomplete. This table has roughly 70,000 clones, 75% to 90% appearing once. The sequence derives from an adult in good health. Sample: peripheral blood, taken on day 0 of AZD1222 vaccination.

CDR3 DNA: TGTGCCAGCAGTAAGGGCCCGGCGATCACCGGGGAGCTGTTTTTT. Its translation: CASSKGPAITGELFF. The chain is built from TRBV6-5 and TRBJ2-2; D gene uncertain. Germline assignment: CDR1 MNHEY and CDR2 SVGAGI. V was clipped by 5 bases and J by 4 bases, with 14 bases between them. CDR3 length: 15 amino acids.